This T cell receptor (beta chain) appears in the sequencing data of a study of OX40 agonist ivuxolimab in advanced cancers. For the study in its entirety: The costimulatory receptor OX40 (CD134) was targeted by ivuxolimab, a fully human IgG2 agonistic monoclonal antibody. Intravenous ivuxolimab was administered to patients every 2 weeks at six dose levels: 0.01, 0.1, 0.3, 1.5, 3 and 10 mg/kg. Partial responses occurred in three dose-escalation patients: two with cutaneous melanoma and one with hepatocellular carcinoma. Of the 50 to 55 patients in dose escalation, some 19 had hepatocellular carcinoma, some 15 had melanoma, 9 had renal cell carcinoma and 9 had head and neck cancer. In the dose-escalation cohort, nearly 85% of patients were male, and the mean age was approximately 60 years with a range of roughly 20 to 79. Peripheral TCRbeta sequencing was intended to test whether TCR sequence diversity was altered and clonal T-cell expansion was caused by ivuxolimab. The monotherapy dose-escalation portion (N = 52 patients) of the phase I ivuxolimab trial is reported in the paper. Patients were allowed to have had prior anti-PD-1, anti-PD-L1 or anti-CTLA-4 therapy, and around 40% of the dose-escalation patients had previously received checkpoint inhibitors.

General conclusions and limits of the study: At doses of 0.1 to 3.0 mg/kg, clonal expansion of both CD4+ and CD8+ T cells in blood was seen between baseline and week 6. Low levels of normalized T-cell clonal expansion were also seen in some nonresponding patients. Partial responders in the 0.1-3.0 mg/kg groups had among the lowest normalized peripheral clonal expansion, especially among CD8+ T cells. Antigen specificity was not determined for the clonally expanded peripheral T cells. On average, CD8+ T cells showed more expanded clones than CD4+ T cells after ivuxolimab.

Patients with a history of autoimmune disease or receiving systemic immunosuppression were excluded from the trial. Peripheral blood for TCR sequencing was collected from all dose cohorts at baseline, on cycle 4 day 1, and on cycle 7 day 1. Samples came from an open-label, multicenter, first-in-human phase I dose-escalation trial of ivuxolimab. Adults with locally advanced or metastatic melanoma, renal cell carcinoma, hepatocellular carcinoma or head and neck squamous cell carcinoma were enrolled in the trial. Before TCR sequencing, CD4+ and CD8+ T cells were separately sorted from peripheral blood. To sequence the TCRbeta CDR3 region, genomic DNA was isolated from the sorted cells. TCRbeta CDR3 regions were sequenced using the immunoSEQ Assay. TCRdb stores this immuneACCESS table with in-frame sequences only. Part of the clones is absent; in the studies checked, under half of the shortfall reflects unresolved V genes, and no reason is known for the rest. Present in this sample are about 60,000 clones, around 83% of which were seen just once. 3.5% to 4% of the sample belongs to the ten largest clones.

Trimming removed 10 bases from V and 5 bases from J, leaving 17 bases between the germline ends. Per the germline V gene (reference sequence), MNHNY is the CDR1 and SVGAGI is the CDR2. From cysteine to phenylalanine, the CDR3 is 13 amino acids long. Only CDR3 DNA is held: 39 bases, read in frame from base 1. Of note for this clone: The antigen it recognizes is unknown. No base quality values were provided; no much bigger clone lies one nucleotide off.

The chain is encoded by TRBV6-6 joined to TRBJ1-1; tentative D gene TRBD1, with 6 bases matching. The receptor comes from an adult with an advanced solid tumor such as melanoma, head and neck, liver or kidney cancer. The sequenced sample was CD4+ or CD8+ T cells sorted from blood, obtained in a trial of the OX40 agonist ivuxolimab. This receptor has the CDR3 CATLPGGRTEAFF. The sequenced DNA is TGTGCCACTCTACCTGGGGGCAGGACTGAAGCTTTCTTT.